This T cell receptor beta chain was recorded in a study of blood T cells in healthy people across ages. Study at large: About one barcoded beta molecule per two T cells was the capture yield of template switching.

Per-sample PBMC isolation yielded at least 7 million cells. Trimming removed 6 bases from V and 8 bases from J, with 17 bases in between. This CDR3 comprises 14 residues. Using a J-beta primer mix together with a sample-barcoded 5' primer, a second PCR was run for roughly 7 to 12 cycles. One entry per CDR3 protein results from TCRdb running MiXCR on the 5' RACE reads. The sample consists of under 1 million distinct CDR3 sequences, around 42% of them appearing once. This TCR was sampled from a man in his 60s in good health. The chain is built from TRBV12-3 or TRBV12-4 and TRBJ2-1; D is perhaps TRBD2 (6 bases). The source material was blood. The CDR3 bases are TGTGCCAGCAGATTGTCGGGGAGGTCGGATGAGCAGTTCTTC. Translated: CASRLSGRSDEQFF.